Below are 2 T cell receptor beta chains sequenced from a single sample in a study of blood T cell repertoires in COVID-19 (TCRdb year 2020). Library prep was done by the immunoSEQ multiplex PCR assay. TCRdb holds this immuneACCESS table with in-frame rearrangements only. Some clones are missing; in checked studies, unresolved V genes explain under half, and the rest has no known cause. Counted in this sample were 220,000 or so clones; more than 75% of them appeared once. 2.9% of the sample comes from the top ten. Sequenced: peripheral blood. The receptors stem from a man aged 45-65 years who had recovered from COVID-19.

This sequence joins TRBV6-6 and TRBJ1-1, with 8 positions matching TRBD1. The V gene end was trimmed by 0 bases and the J gene end by 2 bases; junction bases not matched to a gene: 5. This CDR3 region has 16 residues. Per germline, CDR1 MNHNY and CDR2 SVGAGI (reference sequence). CDR3 loop: CASSYSRTGTNTEAFF. DNA for the CDR3: TGTGCCAGCAGTTACTCGAGGACAGGGACAAACACTGAAGCTTTCTTT.

The V and J genes are TRBV11-2 and TRBJ1-4; D might be TRBD1 (5 bases). The germline V gene encodes CDR1 SGHAT and CDR2 FQNNGV. The CDR3 covers 13 residues. Trimming took 5 bases from V and 10 from J, leaving 14 bases between them. The DNA for the CDR3 is TGTGCCAGCAGCCCCCAGGGCCCGGGAAAACTGTTTTTT. Residues: CASSPQGPGKLFF.